The rows below give T cell receptor beta chains drawn from one sample of a study of OX40 agonist ivuxolimab in advanced cancers. Clones were read by immunoSEQ multiplex PCR, and TCRdb kept only the in-frame ones, dropping some. The data contain more than 65,000 clones, roughly 88% of them seen just once; the ten biggest clones take up about 0.6%. Sequences were derived from CD4+ or CD8+ T cells sorted from blood, sampled in a trial of the OX40 agonist ivuxolimab. The receptor source for this set is an adult with an advanced solid tumor such as melanoma, head and neck, liver or kidney cancer. CDR3s include the opening cysteine and the closing phenylalanine or tryptophan. D genes are given only for firm matches. Size values are once, few and many counts, or a class for expanded clones, and some rows have none.

d_gene: NA
v_gene: TRBV2
abundance: NA
j_gene: TRBJ2-7
CDR3nt: TGTGCCAGCAGTGAAGACAGGGATGCCTACGAGCAGTACTTC
CDR3aa: CASSEDRDAYEQYF

d_gene: NA
v_gene: TRBV9
abundance: few
j_gene: TRBJ2-5
CDR3nt: TGTGCCAGCAGCCCAGGGACTTTCGTAGAGACCCAGTACTTC
CDR3aa: CASSPGTFVETQYF

d_gene: NA
v_gene: TRBV4-2
abundance: few
j_gene: TRBJ1-2
CDR3nt: TGTGCCAGCAGCCAAGGGGTTCAGGTCAATAACTATGGCTACACCTTC
CDR3aa: CASSQGVQVNNYGYTF

d_gene: NA
v_gene: TRBV9
abundance: NA
j_gene: TRBJ1-1
CDR3nt: TGTGCCAGCAGCGCAGATCCCCGGGGGACTGAAGCTTTCTTT
CDR3aa: CASSADPRGTEAFF

d_gene: NA
v_gene: TRBV28
abundance: NA
j_gene: TRBJ1-6
CDR3nt: TGTGCCAGCAGCCCAACAGGGTTAAATTCACCCCTCCACTTT
CDR3aa: CASSPTGLNSPLHF

d_gene: TRBD1
v_gene: TRBV4-1
abundance: once
j_gene: TRBJ1-2
CDR3nt: TGCGCCAGCAGCCAAGCATGGGACAGTAGATTGGGCACCTTC
CDR3aa: CASSQAWDSRLGTF

d_gene: TRBD1
v_gene: TRBV15
abundance: NA
j_gene: TRBJ2-1
CDR3nt: TGTGCCACCAGCAGCTCCGGGACAGTTTCCTACAATGAGCAGTTCTTC
CDR3aa: CATSSSGTVSYNEQFF

d_gene: NA
v_gene: TRBV5-6
abundance: NA
j_gene: TRBJ1-1
CDR3nt: TGTGCCAGCAGCGAGGGCGGGTTTGAGGGTGAAGCTTTCTTT
CDR3aa: CASSEGGFEGEAFF

d_gene: NA
v_gene: TRBV7-3
abundance: NA
j_gene: TRBJ2-5
CDR3nt: TGTGCCAGCAGCTTAAGCCTTGGGGAGACCCAGTACTTC
CDR3aa: CASSLSLGETQYF

d_gene: NA
v_gene: TRBV7-9
abundance: NA
j_gene: TRBJ1-4
CDR3nt: TGTGCCAGCACCCAGGTTGAAAAACTGTTTTTT
CDR3aa: CASTQVEKLFF

d_gene: NA
v_gene: TRBV6-5
abundance: NA
j_gene: TRBJ2-2
CDR3nt: TGTGCCAGCAGTTCCCAGGGGCTGAACACCGGGGAGCTGTTTTTT
CDR3aa: CASSSQGLNTGELFF

d_gene: NA
v_gene: TRBV6-5
abundance: NA
j_gene: TRBJ1-1
CDR3nt: TGTGCCAGCAGGCGTGAGGGTGAAGCTTTCTTT
CDR3aa: CASRREGEAFF

d_gene: NA
v_gene: TRBV28
abundance: NA
j_gene: TRBJ2-6
CDR3nt: TGTGCCAGCACCTCAGGGGCGGCAGATGGGGCCAACGTCCTGACTTTC
CDR3aa: CASTSGAADGANVLTF

d_gene: TRBD1
v_gene: TRBV27
abundance: NA
j_gene: TRBJ1-5
CDR3nt: TGTGCCAGCAGTTTAAGACAGGGAAATAGCAATCAGCCCCAGCATTTT
CDR3aa: CASSLRQGNSNQPQHF

d_gene: NA
v_gene: TRBV7-3
abundance: NA
j_gene: TRBJ2-5
CDR3nt: TGTGCCAGCAGCTTTGACAGGTCGGGGACCCAGTACTTC
CDR3aa: CASSFDRSGTQYF

d_gene: TRBD2
v_gene: TRBV2
abundance: few
j_gene: TRBJ2-1
CDR3nt: TGTGCCAGCAGGGCAACTAGCGGGGGGTCCAATGAGCAGTTCTTC
CDR3aa: CASRATSGGSNEQFF

d_gene: NA
v_gene: TRBV6-4
abundance: NA
j_gene: TRBJ1-2
CDR3nt: TGTGCCAGCAGGCCGACAGGTGGATATGGCTACACCTTC
CDR3aa: CASRPTGGYGYTF

d_gene: NA
v_gene: TRBV5-1
abundance: NA
j_gene: TRBJ1-2
CDR3nt: TGCGCCAGCAGCATCGGACAGATGGCCTATGGCTACACCTTC
CDR3aa: CASSIGQMAYGYTF

d_gene: TRBD1
v_gene: TRBV27
abundance: NA
j_gene: TRBJ2-1
CDR3nt: TGTGCCAGCAGTGCCCCGGGACAGGGTCACAATGAGCAGTTCTTC
CDR3aa: CASSAPGQGHNEQFF

d_gene: NA
v_gene: TRBV28
abundance: NA
j_gene: TRBJ1-5
CDR3nt: TGTGCCAGCAGTTTAGTGAGGGGACCCGGGTCTAGCAATCAGCCCCAGCATTTT
CDR3aa: CASSLVRGPGSSNQPQHF

d_gene: NA
v_gene: TRBV7-8
abundance: NA
j_gene: TRBJ2-2
CDR3nt: TGTGCCAGCAGCTTAAGGGCAGGAGCGAACACCGGGGAGCTGTTTTTT
CDR3aa: CASSLRAGANTGELFF

d_gene: NA
v_gene: TRBV2
abundance: NA
j_gene: TRBJ2-1
CDR3nt: TGTGCCAGCAGTGAAGGGGGCGATGAGCAGTTCTTC
CDR3aa: CASSEGGDEQFF

d_gene: NA
v_gene: TRBV6-1
abundance: NA
j_gene: TRBJ1-6
CDR3nt: TGTGCCAGCAGTGAATGGGTGGAAAGTCACTTT
CDR3aa: CASSEWVESHF

d_gene: NA
v_gene: TRBV19
abundance: NA
j_gene: TRBJ2-1
CDR3nt: TGTGCCTTTAAGGAGCTCTACAATGAGCAGTTCTTC
CDR3aa: CAFKELYNEQFF

d_gene: NA
v_gene: TRBV27
abundance: once
j_gene: TRBJ2-1
CDR3nt: TGTGCCAGCAGTTTAGAACGGGGCCGGAGCTCCTACAATGAGCAGTTCTTC
CDR3aa: CASSLERGRSSYNEQFF

d_gene: TRBD1
v_gene: TRBV4-1
abundance: NA
j_gene: TRBJ1-6
CDR3nt: TGCGCCAGCAGCCAAGAAGTGGGGACAGGGATTTCACCCCTCCACTTT
CDR3aa: CASSQEVGTGISPLHF

d_gene: NA
v_gene: TRBV14
abundance: NA
j_gene: TRBJ1-3
CDR3nt: TGTGCCAGCAGCCAATTGGGGTGGTACTCTGGAAACACCATATATTTT
CDR3aa: CASSQLGWYSGNTIYF

d_gene: TRBD1
v_gene: TRBV5-1
abundance: NA
j_gene: TRBJ1-6
CDR3nt: TGCGCCAGCAGCCCCGGACAGGGAGAGTCACCCCTCCACTTT
CDR3aa: CASSPGQGESPLHF

d_gene: TRBD2
v_gene: TRBV5-6
abundance: NA
j_gene: TRBJ2-7
CDR3nt: TGTGCCAGCAGCGTCTTCGGGACTAGCGGGGTCACGTGGGACGAGCAGTACTTC
CDR3aa: CASSVFGTSGVTWDEQYF

d_gene: NA
v_gene: TRBV4-1
abundance: NA
j_gene: TRBJ1-2
CDR3nt: TGCGCCAGCAGCCAAGATCTTGGCAGGGGTGGTGGCTACACCTTC
CDR3aa: CASSQDLGRGGGYTF

d_gene: NA
v_gene: TRBV10-3
abundance: NA
j_gene: TRBJ1-4
CDR3nt: TGTGCCATCAGTGAGTCGAGAGTCGGGGTCAGCGCAAATGAAAAACTGTTTTTT
CDR3aa: CAISESRVGVSANEKLFF

d_gene: TRBD1
v_gene: TRBV5-4
abundance: NA
j_gene: TRBJ1-1
CDR3nt: TGTGCCAGCGCCCAGGGACAGGGAGTTGCCACTGAAGCTTTCTTT
CDR3aa: CASAQGQGVATEAFF

d_gene: TRBD1
v_gene: TRBV6-6
abundance: NA
j_gene: TRBJ1-3
CDR3nt: TGTGCCAGCAGCTTTGATAGGGGGCCGGGAAACACCATATATTTT
CDR3aa: CASSFDRGPGNTIYF

d_gene: TRBD2
v_gene: TRBV7-8
abundance: NA
j_gene: TRBJ2-2
CDR3nt: TGTGCCAGCAGCTTACTACCTAGCGGGGGGCACACGAACACCGGGGAGCTGTTTTTT
CDR3aa: CASSLLPSGGHTNTGELFF

d_gene: NA
v_gene: TRBV7-8
abundance: once
j_gene: TRBJ1-5
CDR3nt: TGTGCCAGCAGCTTAGCGAAAAATCAGCCCCAGCATTTT
CDR3aa: CASSLAKNQPQHF

d_gene: NA
v_gene: TRBV2
abundance: NA
j_gene: TRBJ2-1
CDR3nt: TGTGCCAGCGAAAAGGAACTGGAGCAAGAGCAGTTCTTC
CDR3aa: CASEKELEQEQFF

d_gene: NA
v_gene: TRBV5-1
abundance: NA
j_gene: TRBJ2-3
CDR3nt: TGCGCCAGCAGCTCGGGACTTAGCACAGATACGCAGTATTTT
CDR3aa: CASSSGLSTDTQYF